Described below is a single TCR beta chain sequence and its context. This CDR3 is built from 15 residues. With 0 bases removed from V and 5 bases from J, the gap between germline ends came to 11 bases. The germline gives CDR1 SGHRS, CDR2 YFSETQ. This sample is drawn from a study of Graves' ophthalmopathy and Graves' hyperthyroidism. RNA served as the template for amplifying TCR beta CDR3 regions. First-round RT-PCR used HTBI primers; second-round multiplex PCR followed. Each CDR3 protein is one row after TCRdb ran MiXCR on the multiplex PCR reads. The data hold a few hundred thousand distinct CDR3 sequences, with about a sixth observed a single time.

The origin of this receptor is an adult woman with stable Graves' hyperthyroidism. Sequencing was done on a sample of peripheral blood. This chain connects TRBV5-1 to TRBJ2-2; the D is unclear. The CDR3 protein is CASSLAVGRTGELFF. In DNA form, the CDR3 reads TGCGCCAGCAGCTTGGCCGTCGGAAGGACCGGGGAGCTGTTTTTT. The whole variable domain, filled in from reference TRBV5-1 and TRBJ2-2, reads KAGVTQTPRYLIKTRGQQVTLSCSPISGHRSVSWYQQTPGQGLQFLFEYFSETQRNKGNFPGRFSGRQFSNSRSEMNVSTLELGDSALYLCASSLAVGRTGELFFGEGSRLTVL.